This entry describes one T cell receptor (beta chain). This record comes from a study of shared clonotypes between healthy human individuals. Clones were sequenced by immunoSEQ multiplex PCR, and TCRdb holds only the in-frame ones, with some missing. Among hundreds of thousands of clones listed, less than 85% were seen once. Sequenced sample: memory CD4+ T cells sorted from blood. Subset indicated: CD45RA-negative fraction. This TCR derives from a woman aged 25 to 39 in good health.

CDR3 sequence: CASRRTVEAFF. CDR3 bases: TGTGCCAGCAGAAGGACCGTTGAAGCTTTCTTT. The J gene is TRBJ1-1, the V gene TRBV28; D call uncertain. Between the trimmed V and J ends, which lost 6 bases and 7 bases, there was a span of 9 bases. The CDR3 covers 11 residues. CDR1 is MDHEN and CDR2 is SYDVKM in the germline V gene.